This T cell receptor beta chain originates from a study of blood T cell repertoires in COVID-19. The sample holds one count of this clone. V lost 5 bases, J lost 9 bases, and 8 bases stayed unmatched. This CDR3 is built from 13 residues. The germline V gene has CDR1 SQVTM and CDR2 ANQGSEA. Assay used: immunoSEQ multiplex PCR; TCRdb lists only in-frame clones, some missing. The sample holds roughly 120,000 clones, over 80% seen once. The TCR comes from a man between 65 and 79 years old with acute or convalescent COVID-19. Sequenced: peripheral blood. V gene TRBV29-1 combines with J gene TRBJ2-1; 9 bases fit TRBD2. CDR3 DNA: TGCAGCGTTTTAGCGGGGGCCCCGGGTGAGCAGTTCTTC. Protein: CSVLAGAPGEQFF.